The clone carrying this T cell receptor (beta chain) occurred many times. Its antigen is still unknown. This entry is derived from a study of naive and memory T cell subsets. General study results and limits: Especially in CD8 cells, naive repertoires contained a few larger clonotypes, possibly CD45RA-re-expressing memory cells.

Both TRBC1 and TRBC2 were covered by a beta constant-region primer of two equimolar oligonucleotides. The ligated cDNA underwent four PCR rounds using SP2 and nested alpha and beta constant-region primers. TCRdb analysed the UMI-ligation and nested PCR reads with MiXCR anew, one entry per CDR3 protein. The sample consists of 90,000 to 120,000 distinct CDR3 sequences, approximately 15% of them appearing once. Between the trimmed V and J ends, which lost 0 bases and 8 bases, there was a span of 7 bases. The germline gives CDR1 SGDLS, CDR2 YYNGEE. This CDR3 is built from 12 residues. Alpha and beta libraries were amplified separately from the second PCR onward.

The genes are TRBV9 and TRBJ2-3, with D unclear. Sequenced: naive CD8+ T cells from blood. This sequence originates from a human donor in good health. CDR3 amino acids: CASSVELGTQYF. The CDR3 bases are TGTGCCAGCAGCGTAGAATTGGGTACGCAGTATTTT.